This TCR beta chain was documented in a study of blood T cell repertoires in COVID-19. The repertoire was sequenced with immunoSEQ multiplex PCR; TCRdb's copy has only in-frame clones and lacks some. Seen here are fewer than 450,000 clones, 88% observed once, and the top ten hold about 1.2%. This clone has just one count. Germline V gene lookup returns CDR1 SNHLY and CDR2 FYNNEI. The V end was cut by 9 bases, the J end by 4 bases, with 10 bases between. The CDR3 sequence is 11 residues long. V is TRBV2 and J is TRBJ2-7, with no clear D. Input material: PBMCs or T cells enriched from blood (not recorded which). The TCR sequence derives from a woman aged 18-30 years who had recovered from COVID-19. CDR3 amino acids: CASAILYEQYF. In DNA, the CDR3 is TGTGCCAGTGCGATCTTGTACGAGCAGTACTTC.